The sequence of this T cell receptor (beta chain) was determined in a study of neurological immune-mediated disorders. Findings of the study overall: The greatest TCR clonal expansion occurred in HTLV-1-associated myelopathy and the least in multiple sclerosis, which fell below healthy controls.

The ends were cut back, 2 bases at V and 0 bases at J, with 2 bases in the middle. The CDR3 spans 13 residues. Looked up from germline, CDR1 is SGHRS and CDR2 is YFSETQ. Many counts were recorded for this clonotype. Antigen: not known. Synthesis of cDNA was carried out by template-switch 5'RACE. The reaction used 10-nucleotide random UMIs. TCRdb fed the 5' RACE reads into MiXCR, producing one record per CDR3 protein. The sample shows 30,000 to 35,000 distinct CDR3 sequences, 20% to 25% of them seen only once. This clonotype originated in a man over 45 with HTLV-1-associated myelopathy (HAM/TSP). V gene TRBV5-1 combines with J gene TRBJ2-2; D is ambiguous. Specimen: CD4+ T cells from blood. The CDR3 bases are TGCGCCAGCAGCTTCCCGAACACCGGGGAGCTGTTTTTT. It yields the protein CASSFPNTGELFF.